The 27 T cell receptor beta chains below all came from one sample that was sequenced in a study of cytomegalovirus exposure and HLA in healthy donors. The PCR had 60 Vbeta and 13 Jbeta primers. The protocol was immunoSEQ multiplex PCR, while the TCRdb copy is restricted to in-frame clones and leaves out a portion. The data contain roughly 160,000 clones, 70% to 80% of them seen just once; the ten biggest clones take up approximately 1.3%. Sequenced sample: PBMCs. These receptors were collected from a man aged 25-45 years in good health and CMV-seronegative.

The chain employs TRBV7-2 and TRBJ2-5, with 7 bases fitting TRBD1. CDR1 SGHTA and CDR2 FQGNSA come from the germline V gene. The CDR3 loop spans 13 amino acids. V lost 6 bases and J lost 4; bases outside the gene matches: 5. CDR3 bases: TGTGCCAGCAGACGACAGGGCTTAGAGACCCAGTACTTC. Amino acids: CASRRQGLETQYF.

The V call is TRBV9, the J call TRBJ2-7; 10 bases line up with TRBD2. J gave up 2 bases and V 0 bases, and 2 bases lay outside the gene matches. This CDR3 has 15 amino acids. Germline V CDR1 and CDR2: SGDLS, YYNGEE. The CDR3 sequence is CASSVDSGRAYEQYF. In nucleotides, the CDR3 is TGTGCCAGCAGCGTAGACAGCGGGAGGGCCTACGAGCAGTACTTC. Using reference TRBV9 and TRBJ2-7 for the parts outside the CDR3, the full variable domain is DSGVTQTPKHLITATGQRVTLRCSPRSGDLSVYWYQQSLDQGLQFLIQYYNGEERAKGNILERFSAQQFPDLHSELNLSSLELGDSALYFCASSVDSGRAYEQYFGPGTRLTVT.

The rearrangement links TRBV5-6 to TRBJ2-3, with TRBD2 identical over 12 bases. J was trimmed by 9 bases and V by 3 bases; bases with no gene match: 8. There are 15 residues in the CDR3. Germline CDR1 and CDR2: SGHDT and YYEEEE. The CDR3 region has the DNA TGTGCCAGCAGCTCGACGAGGACTAGCGGGGAGACGCAGTATTTT. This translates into CASSSTRTSGETQYF.

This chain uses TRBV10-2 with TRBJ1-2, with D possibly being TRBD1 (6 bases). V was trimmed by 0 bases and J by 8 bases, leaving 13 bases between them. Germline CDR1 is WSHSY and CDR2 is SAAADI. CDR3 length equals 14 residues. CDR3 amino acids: CASSESAGGAGYTF. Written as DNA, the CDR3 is TGCGCCAGCAGTGAGTCGGCGGGGGGCGCCGGCTACACCTTC.

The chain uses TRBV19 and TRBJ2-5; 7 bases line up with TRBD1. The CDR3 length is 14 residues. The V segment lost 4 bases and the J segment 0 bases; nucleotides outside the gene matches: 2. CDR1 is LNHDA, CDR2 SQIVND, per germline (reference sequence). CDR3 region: CASSTDRDQETQYF. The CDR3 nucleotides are TGTGCCAGTAGTACAGACAGGGACCAAGAGACCCAGTACTTC.

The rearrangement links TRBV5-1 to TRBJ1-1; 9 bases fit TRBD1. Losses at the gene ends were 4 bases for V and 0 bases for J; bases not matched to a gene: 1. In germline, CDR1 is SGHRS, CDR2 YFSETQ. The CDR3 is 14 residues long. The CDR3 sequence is CASSGQGMNTEAFF. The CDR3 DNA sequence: TGCGCCAGCAGCGGACAGGGGATGAACACTGAAGCTTTCTTT.

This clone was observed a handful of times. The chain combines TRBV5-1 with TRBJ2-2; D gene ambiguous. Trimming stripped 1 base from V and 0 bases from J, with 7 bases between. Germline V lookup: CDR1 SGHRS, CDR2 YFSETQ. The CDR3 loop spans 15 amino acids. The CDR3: CASSLWQANTGELFF. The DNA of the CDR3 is TGCGCCAGCAGCTTGTGGCAAGCGAACACCGGGGAGCTGTTTTTT. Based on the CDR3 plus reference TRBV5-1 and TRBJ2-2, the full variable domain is KAGVTQTPRYLIKTRGQQVTLSCSPISGHRSVSWYQQTPGQGLQFLFEYFSETQRNKGNFPGRFSGRQFSNSRSEMNVSTLELGDSALYLCASSLWQANTGELFFGEGSRLTVL.

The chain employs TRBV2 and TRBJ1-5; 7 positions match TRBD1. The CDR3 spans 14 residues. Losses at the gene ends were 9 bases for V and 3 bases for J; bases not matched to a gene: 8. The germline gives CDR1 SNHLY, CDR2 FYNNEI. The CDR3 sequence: CASSPQGINQPQHF. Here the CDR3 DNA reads TGTGCCAGTTCTCCACAGGGGATCAATCAGCCCCAGCATTTT.

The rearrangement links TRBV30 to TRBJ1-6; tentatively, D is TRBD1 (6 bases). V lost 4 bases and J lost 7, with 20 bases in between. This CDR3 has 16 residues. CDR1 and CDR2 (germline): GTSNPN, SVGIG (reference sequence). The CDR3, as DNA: TGTGCCTGGATACTAGGCAGGGGTGGTGGAAATTCACCCCTCCACTTT. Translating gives CAWILGRGGGNSPLHF.

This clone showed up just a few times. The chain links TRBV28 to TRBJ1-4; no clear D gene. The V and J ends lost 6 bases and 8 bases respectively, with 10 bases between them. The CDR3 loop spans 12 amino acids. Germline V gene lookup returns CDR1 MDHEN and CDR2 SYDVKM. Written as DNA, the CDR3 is TGTGCCAGCAGCCCCGTCGAGGAAAAACTGTTTTTT. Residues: CASSPVEEKLFF.

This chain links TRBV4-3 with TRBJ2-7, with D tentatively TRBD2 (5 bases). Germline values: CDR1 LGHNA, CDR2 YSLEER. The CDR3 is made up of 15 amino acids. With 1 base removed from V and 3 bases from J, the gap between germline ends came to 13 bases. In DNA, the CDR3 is TGCGCCAGCAGCCAAGTCCGGCAAGCGGACTACGAGCAGTACTTC. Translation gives CASSQVRQADYEQYF.

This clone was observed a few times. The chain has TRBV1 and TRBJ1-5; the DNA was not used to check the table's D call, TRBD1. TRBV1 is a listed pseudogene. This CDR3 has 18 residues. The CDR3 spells CTSSQEGTGGISNQPQHF. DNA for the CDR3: TGCACCAGCAGCCAAGAGGGGACAGGGGGGATAAGCAATCAGCCCCAGCATTTT.

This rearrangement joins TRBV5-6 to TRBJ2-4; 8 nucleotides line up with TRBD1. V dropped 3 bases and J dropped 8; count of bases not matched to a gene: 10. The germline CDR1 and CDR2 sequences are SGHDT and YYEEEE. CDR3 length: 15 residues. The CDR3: CASSSGSGGWDIQYF. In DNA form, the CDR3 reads TGTGCCAGCAGCTCGGGTTCAGGGGGCTGGGACATTCAGTACTTC.

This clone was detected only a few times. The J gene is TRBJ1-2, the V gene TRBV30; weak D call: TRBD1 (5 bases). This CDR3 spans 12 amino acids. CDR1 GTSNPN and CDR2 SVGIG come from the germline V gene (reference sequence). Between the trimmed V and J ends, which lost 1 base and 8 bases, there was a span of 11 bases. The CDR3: CAWSEKGLGYTF. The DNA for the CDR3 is TGTGCCTGGAGTGAGAAGGGACTCGGCTACACCTTC.

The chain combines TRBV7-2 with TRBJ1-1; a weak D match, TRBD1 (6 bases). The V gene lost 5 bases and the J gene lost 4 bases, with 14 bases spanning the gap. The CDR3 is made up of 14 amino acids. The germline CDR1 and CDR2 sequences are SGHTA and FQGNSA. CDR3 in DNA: TGTGCCAGCAGCAACCAGGGGTGGGCCACTGAAGCTTTCTTT. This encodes CASSNQGWATEAFF.

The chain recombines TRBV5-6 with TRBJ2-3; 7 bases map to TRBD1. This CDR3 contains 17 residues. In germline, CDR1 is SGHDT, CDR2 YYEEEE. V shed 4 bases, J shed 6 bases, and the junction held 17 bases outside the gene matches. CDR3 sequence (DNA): TGTGCCAGCAGCCCTAGAGGAGACAGGGACGAGGCGGATACGCAGTATTTT. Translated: CASSPRGDRDEADTQYF.

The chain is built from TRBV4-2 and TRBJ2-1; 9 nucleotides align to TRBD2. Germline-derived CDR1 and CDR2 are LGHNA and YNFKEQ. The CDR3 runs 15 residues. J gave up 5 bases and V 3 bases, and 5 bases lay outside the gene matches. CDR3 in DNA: TGTGCCAGCAGCCAGCCGACTAGCGGAAACAATGAGCAGTTCTTC. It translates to CASSQPTSGNNEQFF.

This CDR3 reads CASSEWRESSYNEQFF. In DNA, the CDR3 is TGTGCCAGCAGTGAATGGAGGGAGAGCTCCTACAATGAGCAGTTCTTC. The chain has TRBV6-1 and TRBJ2-1, with D tentatively TRBD2 (6 bases). V shed 2 bases and J shed 0 bases, with 11 bases lying between them. The CDR3 has 16 residues. Germline-derived CDR1 and CDR2 are MNHNS and SASEGT.

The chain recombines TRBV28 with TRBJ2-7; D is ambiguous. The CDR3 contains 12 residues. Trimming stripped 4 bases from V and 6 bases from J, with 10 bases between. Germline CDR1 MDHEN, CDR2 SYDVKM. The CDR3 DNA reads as TGTGCCAGCAGTTCGACATCTCGCGAGCAGTACTTC. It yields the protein CASSSTSREQYF.

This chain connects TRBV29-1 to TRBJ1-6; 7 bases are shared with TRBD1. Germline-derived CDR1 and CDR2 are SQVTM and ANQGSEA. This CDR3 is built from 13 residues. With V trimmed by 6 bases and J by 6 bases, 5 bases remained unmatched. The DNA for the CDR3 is TGCAGCGTGGGGACAGAGACTAATTCACCCCTCCACTTT. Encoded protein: CSVGTETNSPLHF.

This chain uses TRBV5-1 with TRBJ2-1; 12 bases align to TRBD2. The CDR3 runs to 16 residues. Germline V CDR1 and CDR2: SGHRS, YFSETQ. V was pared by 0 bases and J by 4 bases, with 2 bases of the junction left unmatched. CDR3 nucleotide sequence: TGCGCCAGCAGCTTGGCTAGCGGGGGGGGATACAATGAGCAGTTCTTC. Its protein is CASSLASGGGYNEQFF.

The chain's CDR3 is CASGQGMTGELFF. The CDR3 nucleotides are TGTGCCAGCGGACAGGGGATGACCGGGGAGCTGTTTTTT. V is TRBV6-6 and J is TRBJ2-2; 9 nucleotides agree with TRBD1. Germline V gene sequence: CDR1 MNHNY, CDR2 SVGAGI (reference sequence). Germline trimming cut 8 bases from V and 5 bases from J; bases unmatched to any gene: 3. The CDR3 spans 13 residues.

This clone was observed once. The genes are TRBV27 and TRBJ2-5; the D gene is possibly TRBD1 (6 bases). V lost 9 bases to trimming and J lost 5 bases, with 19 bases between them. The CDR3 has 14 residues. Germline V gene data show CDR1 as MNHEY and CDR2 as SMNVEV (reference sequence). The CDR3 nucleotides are TGTGCCAGTTTAGATACAGGGACGGTCGAGACCCAGTACTTC. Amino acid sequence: CASLDTGTVETQYF.

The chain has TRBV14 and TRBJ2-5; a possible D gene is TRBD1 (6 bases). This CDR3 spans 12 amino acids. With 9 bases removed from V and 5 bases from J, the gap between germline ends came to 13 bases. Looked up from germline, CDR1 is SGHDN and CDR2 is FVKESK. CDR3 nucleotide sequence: TGTGCCAGTAGGGCAGGGGCCGAGACCCAGTACTTC. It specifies CASRAGAETQYF. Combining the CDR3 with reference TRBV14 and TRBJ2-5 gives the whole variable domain EAGVTQFPSHSVIEKGQTVTLRCDPISGHDNLYWYRRVMGKEIKFLLHFVKESKQDESGMPNNRFLAERTGGTYSTLKVQPAELEDSGVYFCASRAGAETQYFGPGTRLLVL.

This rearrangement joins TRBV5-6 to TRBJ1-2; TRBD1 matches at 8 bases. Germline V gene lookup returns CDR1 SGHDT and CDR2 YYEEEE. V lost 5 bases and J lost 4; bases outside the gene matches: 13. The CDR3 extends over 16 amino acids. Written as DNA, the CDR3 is TGTGCCAGCAGGCTTTGGTTTCAGGGGGCCGTCTATGGCTACACCTTC. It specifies CASRLWFQGAVYGYTF.

This CDR3 reads CASSRRTGGTDTQYF. The CDR3, as DNA: TGTGCCAGCAGCAGAAGGACAGGGGGCACAGATACGCAGTATTTT. The chain employs TRBV7-6 and TRBJ2-3; TRBD1 aligns across 9 bases. The CDR3 is made up of 15 amino acids. Per germline, CDR1 SGHVS and CDR2 FNYEAQ. V lost 5 bases and J lost 1; bases outside the gene matches: 4.

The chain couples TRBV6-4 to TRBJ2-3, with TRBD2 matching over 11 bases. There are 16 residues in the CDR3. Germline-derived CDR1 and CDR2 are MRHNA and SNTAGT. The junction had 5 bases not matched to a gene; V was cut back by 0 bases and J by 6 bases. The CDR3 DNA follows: TGTGCCAGCAGTGACTCGGTAGCGGGGGGGGCCGATACGCAGTATTTT. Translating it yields CASSDSVAGGADTQYF.